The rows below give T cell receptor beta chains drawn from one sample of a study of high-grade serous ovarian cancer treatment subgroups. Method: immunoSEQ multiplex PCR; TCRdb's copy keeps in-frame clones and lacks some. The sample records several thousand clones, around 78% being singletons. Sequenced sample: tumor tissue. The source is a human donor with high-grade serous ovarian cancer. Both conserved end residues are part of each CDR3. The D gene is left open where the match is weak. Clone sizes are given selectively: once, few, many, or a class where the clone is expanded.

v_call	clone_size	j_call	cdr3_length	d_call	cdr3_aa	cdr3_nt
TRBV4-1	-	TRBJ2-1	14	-	CASSQEPLDREQFF	TGCGCCAGCAGCCAAGAGCCTTTGGATCGGGAGCAGTTCTTC
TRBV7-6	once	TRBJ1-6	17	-	CASSLEGGRSYNSPLHF	TGTGCCAGCAGCTTAGAGGGGGGCCGCTCCTATAATTCACCCCTCCACTTT
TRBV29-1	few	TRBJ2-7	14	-	CSVEGDGSSYEQYF	TGCAGCGTTGAAGGGGACGGGTCCTCCTACGAGCAGTACTTC
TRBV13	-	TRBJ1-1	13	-	CASSLGRGTEAFF	TGTGCCAGCAGCTTGGGACGAGGGACTGAAGCTTTCTTT
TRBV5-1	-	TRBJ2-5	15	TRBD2	CASSADIAGVETQYF	TGCGCCAGCAGCGCCGATATAGCGGGGGTGGAGACCCAGTACTTC
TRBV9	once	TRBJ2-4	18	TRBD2	CASSPRTSGSGAKNIQYF	TGTGCCAGCAGCCCTCGGACTAGCGGGAGTGGTGCCAAAAACATTCAGTACTTC
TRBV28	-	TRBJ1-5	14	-	CASSLRARGQPQHF	TGTGCCAGCAGTCTTAGGGCTCGGGGTCAGCCCCAGCATTTT
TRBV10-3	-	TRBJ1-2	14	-	CAISESVGVRGYTF	TGTGCCATCAGTGAGTCGGTAGGAGTACGTGGCTACACCTTC
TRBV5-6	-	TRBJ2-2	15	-	CASSFRAGRTGELFF	TGTGCCAGCAGCTTTAGGGCAGGGCGGACCGGGGAGCTGTTTTTT
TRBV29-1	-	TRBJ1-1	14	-	CSVEDPRVKAGAFF	TGCAGCGTTGAAGACCCTAGGGTCAAGGCGGGGGCTTTCTTT
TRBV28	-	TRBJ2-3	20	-	CASPPSIRAQDSSGTDTQYF	TGTGCCAGCCCTCCATCCATAAGAGCCCAAGACAGTTCGGGCACAGATACGCAGTATTTT
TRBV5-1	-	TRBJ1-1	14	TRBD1	CASSSRTGSLEAFF	TGCGCCAGCAGCAGCCGGACAGGCTCTCTTGAAGCTTTCTTT
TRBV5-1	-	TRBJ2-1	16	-	CASSDPGGSSYNEQFF	TGCGCCAGCAGCGACCCAGGGGGGAGCTCCTACAATGAGCAGTTCTTC
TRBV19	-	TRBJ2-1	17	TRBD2	CASSSTSGRRTYNEQFF	TGTGCCAGTAGTTCGACTAGCGGGAGACGGACCTACAATGAGCAGTTCTTC
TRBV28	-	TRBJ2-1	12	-	CASSWFGSPRFF	TGTGCCAGCAGTTGGTTCGGCAGTCCACGGTTCTTC
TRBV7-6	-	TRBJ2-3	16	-	CASSSSTGWATDTQYF	TGTGCCAGCAGCTCCTCGACAGGTTGGGCCACAGATACGCAGTATTTT
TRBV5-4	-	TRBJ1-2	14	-	CASRAGTSNYGYTF	TGTGCCAGCAGGGCCGGGACATCTAACTATGGCTACACCTTC
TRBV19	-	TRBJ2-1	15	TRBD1	CASSAYRGPYNEQFF	TGTGCCAGTAGTGCCTACAGGGGGCCTTACAATGAGCAGTTCTTC
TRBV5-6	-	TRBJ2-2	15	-	CASSLGTGRTGELFF	TGTGCCAGCAGCCTCGGGACCGGCCGCACCGGGGAGCTGTTTTTT
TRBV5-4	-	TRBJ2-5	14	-	CASSTGQPGETQYF	TGTGCCAGCAGCACCGGACAGCCGGGGGAGACCCAGTACTTC
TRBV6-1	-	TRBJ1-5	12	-	CASSRDSQPQHF	TGTGCCAGCAGCCGCGACAGTCAGCCCCAGCATTTT
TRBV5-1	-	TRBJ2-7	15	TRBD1	CASSPMTGGVHEQYF	TGCGCCAGCAGCCCTATGACAGGGGGTGTGCACGAGCAGTACTTC
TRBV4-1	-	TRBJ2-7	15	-	CASSTGTLAPYEQYF	TGCGCCAGTTCCACCGGGACGCTGGCCCCCTACGAGCAGTACTTC
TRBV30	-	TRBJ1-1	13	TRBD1	CASRDRGNTEAFF	TGTGCCAGCAGGGACAGGGGGAACACTGAAGCTTTCTTT
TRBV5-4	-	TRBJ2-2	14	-	CASSLGANTGELFF	TGTGCCAGCAGCTTGGGTGCAAACACCGGGGAGCTGTTTTTT
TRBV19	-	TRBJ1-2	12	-	CASSTGFLGYTF	TGTGCCAGTAGTACGGGGTTTTTGGGCTACACCTTC
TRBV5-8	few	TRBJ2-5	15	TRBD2	CASSFLMGAGGTQYF	TGTGCCAGCAGCTTCCTAATGGGAGCGGGGGGGACCCAGTACTTC
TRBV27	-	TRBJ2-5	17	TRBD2	CASRGPGTSGGKETQYF	TGTGCCAGCAGGGGTCCTGGGACTAGCGGGGGGAAAGAGACCCAGTACTTC
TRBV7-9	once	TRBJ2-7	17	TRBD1	CASSSGLGQGGAYEQYF	TGTGCCAGCAGCTCGGGGCTGGGACAGGGTGGGGCCTACGAGCAGTACTTC
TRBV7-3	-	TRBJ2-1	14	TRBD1	CASSSRGGRSEQFF	TGTGCCAGCAGCTCGAGAGGGGGCCGTAGTGAGCAGTTCTTC
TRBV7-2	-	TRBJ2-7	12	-	CASSLVSSEQYF	TGTGCCAGCAGCTTAGTGTCCAGCGAGCAGTACTTC
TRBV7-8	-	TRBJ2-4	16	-	CASSLEVGTSKNIQYF	TGTGCCAGCAGCTTAGAAGTCGGGACGTCCAAAAACATTCAGTACTTC
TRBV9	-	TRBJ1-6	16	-	CASSAGAAGGNSPLHF	TGTGCCAGCAGCGCAGGGGCCGCCGGTGGTAATTCACCCCTCCACTTT
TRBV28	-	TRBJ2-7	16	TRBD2	CASSFRLAGGRGEQYF	TGTGCCAGCAGTTTCCGACTAGCGGGGGGGCGAGGCGAGCAGTACTTC
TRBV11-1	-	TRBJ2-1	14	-	CASSLDRVVGEQFF	TGTGCCAGCAGCTTAGACAGGGTAGTGGGTGAGCAGTTCTTC
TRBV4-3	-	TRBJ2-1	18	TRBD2	CASSQALTSGGSYNEQFF	TGCGCCAGCAGCCAAGCCCTCACTAGCGGGGGCTCCTACAATGAGCAGTTCTTC
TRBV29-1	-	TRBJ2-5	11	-	CSVGFRETQYF	TGCAGCGTAGGATTCCGGGAGACCCAGTACTTC
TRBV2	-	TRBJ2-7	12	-	CASSENRGRRYF	TGTGCCAGCAGTGAAAATAGGGGCAGGAGGTACTTC
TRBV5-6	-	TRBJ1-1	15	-	CASSWGGTGDGEAFF	TGTGCCAGCAGTTGGGGAGGTACCGGTGATGGTGAAGCTTTCTTT
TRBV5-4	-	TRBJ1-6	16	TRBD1	CASSHTGGVYNSPLHF	TGTGCCAGCAGCCATACAGGGGGGGTTTATAATTCACCCCTCCACTTT
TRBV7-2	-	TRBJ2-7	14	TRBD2	CASSLVSGGYEQYF	TGTGCCAGCAGCTTAGTTAGCGGGGGCTACGAGCAGTACTTC
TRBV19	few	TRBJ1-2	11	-	CASSLTYGYTF	TGTGCCAGTAGTCTCACCTATGGCTACACCTTC
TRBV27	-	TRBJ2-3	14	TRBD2	CASRRAGSTDTQYF	TGTGCCAGCAGGAGAGCGGGGAGCACAGATACGCAGTATTTT
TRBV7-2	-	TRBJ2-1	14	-	CASSLIRGGDEQFF	TGTGCCAGCAGCTTAATCCGGGGAGGCGATGAGCAGTTCTTC
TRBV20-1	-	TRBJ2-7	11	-	CSAGQGYEQYF	TGCAGTGCGGGGCAGGGATACGAGCAGTACTTC
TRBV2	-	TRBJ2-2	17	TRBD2	CASRELAGGSGTGELFF	TGTGCCAGCAGAGAACTAGCGGGGGGGTCAGGCACCGGGGAGCTGTTTTTT
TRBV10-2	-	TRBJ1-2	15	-	CASSDAQVILAGYTF	TGCGCCAGCAGTGATGCCCAGGTGATTCTGGCTGGCTACACCTTC
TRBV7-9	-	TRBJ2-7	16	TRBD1	CASSSTAGGASYEQYF	TGTGCCAGCAGCTCCACGGCAGGGGGCGCTTCCTACGAGCAGTACTTC
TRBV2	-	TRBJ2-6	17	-	CARGVRVPSSGANVLTF	TGTGCCAGAGGAGTCCGGGTTCCCTCCTCTGGGGCCAACGTCCTGACTTTC
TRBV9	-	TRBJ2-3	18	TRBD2	CASSVWASGIPSTDTQYF	TGTGCCAGCAGCGTTTGGGCTAGCGGGATCCCTAGCACAGATACGCAGTATTTT
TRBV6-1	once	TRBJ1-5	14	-	CASSAVDDNQPQHF	TGTGCCAGCAGTGCAGTTGACGACAATCAGCCCCAGCATTTT
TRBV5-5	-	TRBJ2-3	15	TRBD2	CASSLGTSGVDTQYF	TGTGCCAGCAGCCTCGGGACTAGCGGGGTTGATACGCAGTATTTT
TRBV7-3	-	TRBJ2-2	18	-	CASSSPPGSGANTGELFF	TGTGCCAGCAGCTCCCCCCCAGGGAGCGGCGCGAACACCGGGGAGCTGTTTTTT
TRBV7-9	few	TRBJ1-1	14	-	CASSLYTRESEAFF	TGTGCCAGCAGCTTGTATACGAGGGAGTCTGAAGCTTTCTTT
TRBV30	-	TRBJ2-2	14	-	CAWSPAYHPGELFF	TGTGCCTGGAGTCCAGCTTATCACCCCGGGGAGCTGTTTTTT